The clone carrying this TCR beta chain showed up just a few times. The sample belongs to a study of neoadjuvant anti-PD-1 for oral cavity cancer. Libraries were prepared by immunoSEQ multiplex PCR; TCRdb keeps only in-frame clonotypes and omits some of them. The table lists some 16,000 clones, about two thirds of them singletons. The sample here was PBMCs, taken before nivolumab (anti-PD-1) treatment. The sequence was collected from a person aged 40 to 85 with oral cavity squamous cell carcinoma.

CDR3 coding DNA: TGTGCTAGTGGTTTTGGAAGACAAACAGGGGGAACTGAAGCTTTCTTT. It encodes CASGFGRQTGGTEAFF. This chain uses TRBV12-5 with TRBJ1-1; 8 bases map to TRBD1. Trimming cost V 3 bases and J 5 bases; bases outside gene matches: 11. Germline V CDR1 and CDR2: LGHNT, FRNRAP. The CDR3 loop spans 16 amino acids.